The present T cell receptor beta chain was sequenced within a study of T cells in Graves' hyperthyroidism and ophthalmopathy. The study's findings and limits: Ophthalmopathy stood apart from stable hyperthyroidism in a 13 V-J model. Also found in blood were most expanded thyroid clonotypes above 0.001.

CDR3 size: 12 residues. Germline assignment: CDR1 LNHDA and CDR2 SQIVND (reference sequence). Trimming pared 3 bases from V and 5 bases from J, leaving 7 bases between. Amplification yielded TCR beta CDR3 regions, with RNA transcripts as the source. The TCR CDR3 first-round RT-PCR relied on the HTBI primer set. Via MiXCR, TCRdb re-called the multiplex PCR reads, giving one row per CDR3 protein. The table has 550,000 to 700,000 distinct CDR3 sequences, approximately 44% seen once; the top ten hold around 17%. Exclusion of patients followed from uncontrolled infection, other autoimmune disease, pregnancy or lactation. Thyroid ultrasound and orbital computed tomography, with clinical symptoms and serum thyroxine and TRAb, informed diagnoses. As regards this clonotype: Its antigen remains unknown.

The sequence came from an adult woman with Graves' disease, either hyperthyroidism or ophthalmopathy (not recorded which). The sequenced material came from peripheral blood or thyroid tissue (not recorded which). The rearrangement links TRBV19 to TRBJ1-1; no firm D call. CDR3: CASSMRETEAFF. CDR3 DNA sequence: TGTGCCAGTAGTATGAGGGAGACTGAAGCTTTCTTT.